This TCR beta chain was obtained from a study of blood T cell repertoires in COVID-19. Some clones are missing from TCRdb's copy, which holds only in-frame ones; the method was immunoSEQ multiplex PCR. The sample consists of about 250,000 clones, roughly 90% of them appearing once. The germline V gene encodes CDR1 LGHNA and CDR2 YSLEER. J lost 2 bases, V lost 1 base, and 15 bases had no gene match. CDR3 length: 19 amino acids. The study assigned cohorts using participant-reported clinical history. The rearrangement links TRBV4-3 to TRBJ2-7; 9 bases line up with TRBD2. Material for sequencing was PBMCs or T cells enriched from blood (not recorded which). The sequence was obtained from a man aged 40-50 years who had recovered from COVID-19. CDR3 DNA: TGCGCCAGCAGCCAAGCCGGCGTAGTAGCGGGAGTAAGGACCTACGAGCAGTACTTC. It specifies CASSQAGVVAGVRTYEQYF.